This T cell receptor (beta chain) came from a study of shared clonotypes between healthy human individuals (TCRdb year 2020). In the study overall: Three men and a couple of women, aged 18 to 49 years, made up the cohort. For each donor, CD4 naive and CD4 memory were each run on three plates, CD8 naive on two plates, and CD8 memory on one plate. To estimate repertoire size and how much clonotype sharing occurs between individuals, the study deeply sequenced the blood TCR repertoires of five healthy adults. Different laboratories and diverse techniques were used to prepare libraries and sequence TCR repertoires, to increase sequencing depth and limit assay-specific biases. Between about 0.8 and 9 billion PBMCs per donor were obtained by leukapheresis.

The CDR3 numbers 14 residues from cysteine through phenylalanine. The kept DNA is CDR3 alone, 42 bases in frame from the first base. V loses 4 bases at its end and J loses 4 bases; junction bases beyond the gene matches: 6. For CDR1 and CDR2, the germline V gene lists SGHDT and YYEEEE. What the research found in general, with its limitations: Sampling was limited to blood, and TCR repertoires in tissue likely differ from TCR repertoires in blood. Sharing across a few donors was observed for about 5% of naive CD4, over 3% of naive CD8, 2.3% of memory CD4, and roughly 0.43% of memory CD8 clonotypes. Pairwise subsampling led to the expectation that sequencing depth would affect the degree of clonotype sharing among donors. Even with the large sequencing depth, rarefaction of the sorted-subset datasets indicated that sequencing was incomplete. Larger estimated clonotype richness was generally found for naive subsets than for memory subsets. Compared with non-shared clonotypes, clonotypes shared by all four sorted-subset donors had higher generation probabilities. Because the study included a small number of donors, the genetic and exposure-history diversity represented was limited.

Using the deep immunoSEQ assay, TCR CDR3 regions were amplified from genomic DNA by multiplex PCR. Extracted genomic DNA from each cell subset was spread evenly across all wells of several immunoSEQ 96-well plates, with each plate serving as a replicate. For sorted subsets, about 200 ng genomic DNA, equal to tens of thousands of T cell genomes, was loaded into each replicate PCR. The purified libraries were quantified using a Qubit 3.0 fluorometer, sized with a Bioanalyzer 2100, and then quantified again using the KAPA Library Quantification kit. Every immunoSEQ 96-well plate was sequenced on a separate single-read 150-cycle Illumina NextSeq 550 flow cell. On the study's bioinformatics: Because the immunoSEQ output included only junctional sequences and no quality scores, the filtering could not be the same as the filtering used for full-length reads. Sequences were annotated with PyIR, a Python wrapper for IgBLAST v1.9, using IMGT germline references to assign V/J genes and CDR3. Reads were removed for weak V/J assignments (E-value above 1e-6), missing CDR3, stop codons, out-of-frame junctions, or ambiguous translated residues. V3J clonotypes were defined by identical inferred V gene, J gene, and CDR3 amino acid sequence. The percentage overlap between two repertoires was calculated by dividing the number of shared unique clonotypes by the size of the smaller repertoire. Three approaches were used to assess repertoire richness: RTK rarefaction, the Chao1 estimator, and Recon v2.1 estimates of unobserved clonotypes. Generation probabilities for all TCRbeta clonotypes obtained by the gDNA method from a handful of donors were computed using OLGA. TCRdb took over this immuneACCESS table, retaining in-frame rearrangements with V and J assigned. Such tables are incomplete; in checked studies, under half of the missing clones stem from an unresolved V gene, and the remainder is unexplained. The V and J calls and clone size come from that table; D and trimming were worked out from the DNA. Across this sample there are under 2,500,000 clones, with almost 96% seen only once. The top ten constitute roughly 0.13% of the sample.

Healthy HIV-negative adults with no recently reported acute infections or vaccinations were included as donors. Only Caucasian adults living in Nashville, Tennessee, USA were represented among the donors. CD4+ T cells were enriched through magnetic negative selection, after which naive cells were positively selected on CD45RA and the remaining negative fraction served as the memory subset. After blood collection by leukapheresis, PBMCs were isolated using Ficoll-Histopaque density gradient centrifugation and then cryopreserved in the vapor phase of liquid nitrogen. Analytical flow cytometry was used to check the purity and quantity of each magnetically sorted T cell population. Genomic DNA was isolated from every sorted fraction and measured by UV absorbance on a Nanodrop 2000c. Worth noting for this clone: This clone's antigen is unknown. Nothing much larger sits one base from this clone, and base qualities are not available.

Sequencing was carried out using naive CD4+ T cells sorted from blood. The cell subset or site tag for this specimen amounts to: CD45RA+ positively selected. The chain joins TRBV5-6 to TRBJ1-2; the central 8 bases match TRBD1. This TCR derives from a young man in good health. The CDR3 protein is CASSTDRAAYGYTF. The sequenced DNA is TGTGCCAGCAGCACGGACAGGGCCGCCTATGGCTACACCTTC.